This TCR beta chain was observed in a study of blood T cell repertoires in COVID-19. Study background: COVID-19 samples collected from the United States, Italy and Spain covered acute and convalescent phases.

The study recruited people aged about 18 to 95 years across 24 US areas. Participants' own reports of clinical history determined their cohort assignment. Each recovered donor of Cohort 3 presented with two negative PCRs, clearance, or symptom resolution. Germline CDR1 and CDR2: SGDLS and YYNGEE. Trimming took off 0 bases at V and 7 bases at J, with 17 bases between the two ends. CDR3 length: 16 amino acids. Profiling relied on immunoSEQ multiplex PCR, and the TCRdb table lists in-frame clones only, not all of them. The sample records fewer than 250,000 clones, around nine tenths being singletons. The chain links TRBV9 to TRBJ2-1, with unresolved D. Sequencing was done on a sample of PBMCs or T cells enriched from blood (not recorded which). The TCR comes from a young man who had recovered from COVID-19. CDR3 sequence (DNA): TGTGCCAGCAGCGTAGCCCAGAGAGGCCCCCGTAATGAGCAGTTCTTC. Residues: CASSVAQRGPRNEQFF. The variable domain in full, with the rest retrieved from reference TRBV9 and TRBJ2-1, is DSGVTQTPKHLITATGQRVTLRCSPRSGDLSVYWYQQSLDQGLQFLIQYYNGEERAKGNILERFSAQQFPDLHSELNLSSLELGDSALYFCASSVAQRGPRNEQFFGPGTRLTVL.